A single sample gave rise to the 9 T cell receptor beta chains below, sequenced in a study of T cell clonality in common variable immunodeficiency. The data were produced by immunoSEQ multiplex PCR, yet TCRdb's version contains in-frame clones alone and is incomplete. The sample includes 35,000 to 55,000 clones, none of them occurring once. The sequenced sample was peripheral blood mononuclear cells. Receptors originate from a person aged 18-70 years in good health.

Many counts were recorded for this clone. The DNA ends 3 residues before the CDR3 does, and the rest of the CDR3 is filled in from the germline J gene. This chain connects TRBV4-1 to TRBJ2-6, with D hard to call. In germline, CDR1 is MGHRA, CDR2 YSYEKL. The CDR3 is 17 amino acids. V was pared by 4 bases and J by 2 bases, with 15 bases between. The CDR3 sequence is CASSPSPGSTGANVLTF. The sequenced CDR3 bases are TGCGCCAGCAGCCCGAGCCCAGGCTCGACTGGGGCCAACGTC.

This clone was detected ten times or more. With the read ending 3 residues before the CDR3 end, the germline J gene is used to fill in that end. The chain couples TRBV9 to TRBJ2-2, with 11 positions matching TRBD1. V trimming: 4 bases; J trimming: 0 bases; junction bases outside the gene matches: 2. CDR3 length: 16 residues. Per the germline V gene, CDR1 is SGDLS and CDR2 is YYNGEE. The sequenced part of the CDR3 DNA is TGTGCCAGCAGCAAGGGACAGGGGGCGAACACCGGGGAG. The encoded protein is CASSKGQGANTGE. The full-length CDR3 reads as CASSKGQGANTGELFF.

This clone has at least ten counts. Here the CDR3 reads CASSPWGRGSDEQYF. CDR3 DNA, as far as it was read: TGTGCCAGCAGCCCTTGGGGCAGGGGAAGCGACGAG. The chain combines TRBV16 with TRBJ2-7, with D possibly being TRBD1 (6 bases). The CDR3 is cut off 3 residues early in the read; its end comes from the germline J gene. CDR3 length equals 15 residues. Per the germline V gene, CDR1 is KGHSY and CDR2 is FQNENV. The V end was cut by 4 bases, the J end by 5 bases, with 18 bases between.

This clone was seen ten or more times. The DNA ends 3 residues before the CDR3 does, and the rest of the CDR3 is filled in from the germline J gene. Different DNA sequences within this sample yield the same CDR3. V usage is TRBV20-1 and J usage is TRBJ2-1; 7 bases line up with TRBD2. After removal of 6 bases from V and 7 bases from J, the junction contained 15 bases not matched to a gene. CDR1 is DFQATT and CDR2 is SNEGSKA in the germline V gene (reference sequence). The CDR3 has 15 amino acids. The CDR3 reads CSAIKTSWNPNEQFF. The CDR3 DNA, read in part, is TGCAGTGCAATCAAGACTAGCTGGAACCCTAATGAG.

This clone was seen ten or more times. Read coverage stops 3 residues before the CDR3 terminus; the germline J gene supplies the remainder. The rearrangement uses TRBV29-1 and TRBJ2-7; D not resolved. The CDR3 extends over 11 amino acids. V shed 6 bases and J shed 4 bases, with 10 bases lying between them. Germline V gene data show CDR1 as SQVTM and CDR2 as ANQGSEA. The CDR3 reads CSVQVLYEQYF. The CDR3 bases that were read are TGCAGCGTCCAGGTCTTATACGAG.

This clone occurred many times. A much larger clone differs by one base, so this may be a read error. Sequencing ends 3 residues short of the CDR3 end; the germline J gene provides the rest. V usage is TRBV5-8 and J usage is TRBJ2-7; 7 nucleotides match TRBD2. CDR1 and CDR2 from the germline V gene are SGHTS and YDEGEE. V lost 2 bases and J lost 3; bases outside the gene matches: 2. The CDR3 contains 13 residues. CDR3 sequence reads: CASSFLAVYEQYF. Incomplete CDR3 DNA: TGTGCCAGCAGCTTTCTAGCGGTCTACGAG.

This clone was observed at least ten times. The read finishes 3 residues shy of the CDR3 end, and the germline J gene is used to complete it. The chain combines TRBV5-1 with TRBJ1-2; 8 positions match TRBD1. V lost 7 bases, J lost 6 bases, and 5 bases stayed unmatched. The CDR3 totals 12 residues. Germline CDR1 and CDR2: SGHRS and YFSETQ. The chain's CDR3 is CASQGQADGYTF. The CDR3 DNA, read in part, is TGCGCCAGCCAGGGACAGGCGGATGGC.

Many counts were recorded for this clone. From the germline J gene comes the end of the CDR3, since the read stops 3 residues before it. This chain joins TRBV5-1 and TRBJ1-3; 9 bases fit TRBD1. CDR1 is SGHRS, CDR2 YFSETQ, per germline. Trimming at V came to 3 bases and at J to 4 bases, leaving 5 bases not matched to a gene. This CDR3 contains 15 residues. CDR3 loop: CASSSQGAQGNTIYF. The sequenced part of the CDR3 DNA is TGCGCCAGCAGCTCACAGGGGGCGCAAGGAAACACC.

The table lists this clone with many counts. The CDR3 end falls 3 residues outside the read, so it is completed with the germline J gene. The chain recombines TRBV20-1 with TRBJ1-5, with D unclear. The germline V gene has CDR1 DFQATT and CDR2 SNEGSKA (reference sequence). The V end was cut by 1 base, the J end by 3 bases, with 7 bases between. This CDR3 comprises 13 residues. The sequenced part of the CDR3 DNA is TGCAGTGCTAGAGGTGACTCCAATCAGCCC. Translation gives CSARGDSNQP. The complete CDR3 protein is CSARGDSNQPQHF.